This T cell receptor (beta chain) stems from a study of T-cell memory formation after mild COVID-19. The CDR3 covers 15 residues. Trimming at V came to 5 bases and at J to 2 bases, leaving 6 bases not matched to a gene. The sample holds a few counts of this clonotype. TCRdb independently ran MiXCR on the 5' RACE reads; one entry per CDR3 protein. The sample consists of roughly 89,000 distinct CDR3 sequences, over 13% of them appearing once. The specimen was PBMCs or a T cell subset sorted from them (not recorded which). The TCR was taken from a man between 18 and 35 years old who had mild COVID-19 (a few samples of this study predate the infection). Cell type and time point are not known. The genes are TRBV12-3 or TRBV12-4 and TRBJ2-3; TRBD2 matches at 8 bases. The CDR3 protein is CASSPRGGPTDTQYF. In DNA, the CDR3 is TGTGCCAGCAGTCCTCGGGGGGGACCCACAGATACGCAGTATTTT.